These 8 T cell receptor beta chains came from one sample sequenced in a study of blood T cell repertoires in COVID-19. This table comes from immunoSEQ multiplex PCR, and its TCRdb copy is limited to in-frame clones, with some not included. The table shows tens of thousands of clones, with roughly 88% occurring only once. The source material was peripheral blood. The receptors originated from a woman aged 80 or older with active or convalescent COVID-19.

The count of this clone is one. The chain joins TRBV7-3 to TRBJ2-7; TRBD2 aligns across 8 bases. This CDR3 has 14 amino acids. Looked up from germline, CDR1 is SGHTA and CDR2 is FQGTGA. The ends lost 5 bases at V and 1 base at J; junction bases unmatched: 4. CDR3 residues: CASSLTSVSYEQYF. The CDR3 DNA follows: TGTGCCAGCAGCCTGACTAGCGTATCCTACGAGCAGTACTTC.

This clone was found once. The J gene is TRBJ2-3, the V gene TRBV24-1; D perhaps matches TRBD2 (5 bases). Germline V gene data show CDR1 as KGHDR and CDR2 as SFDVKD. The CDR3 consists of 14 residues. V was shortened by 2 bases and J by 8 bases, with 13 bases between the two germline ends. This CDR3 is CATSDSLLLGTQYF. The DNA of the CDR3 is TGTGCCACCAGTGATTCCCTTCTACTAGGTACGCAGTATTTT.

J is TRBJ1-2 and V is TRBV5-8; D gene unclear. The CDR3 runs 12 residues. CDR1 is SGHTS and CDR2 is YDEGEE in the germline V gene. Trimming pared 4 bases from V and 5 bases from J, leaving 9 bases between. CDR3 DNA: TGTGCCAGCAGCCGGGAGCGGTATGGCTACACCTTC. Translation: CASSRERYGYTF.

The chain has TRBV3-1 (or the pseudogene TRBV3-2) and TRBJ2-5; 9 bases match TRBD2. Germline CDR1 reads LGHDT; CDR2 reads YNNKEL (reference sequence). The CDR3 loop spans 16 amino acids. Losses at the gene ends were 4 bases for V and 6 bases for J; bases not matched to a gene: 12. The CDR3 loop is CASSLYLAGSIQTQYF. The DNA for the CDR3 is TGTGCCAGCAGCCTCTATCTAGCGGGGTCAATTCAGACCCAGTACTTC.

The chain employs TRBV2 and TRBJ2-2; 11 bases match TRBD2. V was clipped by 6 bases and J by 7 bases; unmatched bases: 7. Germline V lookup: CDR1 SNHLY, CDR2 FYNNEI. CDR3 length: 15 amino acids. CDR3 nucleotides: TGTGCCAGCAGGAGACTAGCGGGAAGGGTCGGGGAGCTGTTTTTT. Encoded protein: CASRRLAGRVGELFF.

This chain connects TRBV2 to TRBJ1-5, with D unclear. V was clipped by 4 bases and J by 0 bases, with 10 bases between them. Germline CDR1 is SNHLY and CDR2 is FYNNEI. CDR3 length equals 15 residues. The DNA for the CDR3 is TGTGCCAGCAGTGTGATGAGAAATAGCAATCAGCCCCAGCATTTT. Its translation is CASSVMRNSNQPQHF.

This chain links TRBV19 with TRBJ1-6; D not certain. Per germline, CDR1 LNHDA and CDR2 SQIVND (reference sequence). The CDR3 has 15 residues. V was cut by 4 bases and J by 0 bases, with 7 bases left in between. CDR3 DNA sequence: TGTGCCAGTAGTAGAGTAAACTCCTATAATTCACCCCTCCACTTT. It encodes CASSRVNSYNSPLHF.

This chain joins TRBV7-9 and TRBJ1-1; D unclear. The V gene's germline CDR1 is SEHNR and CDR2 FQNEAQ (reference sequence). The CDR3 totals 12 residues. The V end lost 5 bases, the J end lost 2 bases, and 6 bases lay between the germline ends. Here the CDR3 reads CASSPVNTEAFF. The DNA for the CDR3 is TGTGCCAGCAGCCCGGTTAACACTGAAGCTTTCTTT.